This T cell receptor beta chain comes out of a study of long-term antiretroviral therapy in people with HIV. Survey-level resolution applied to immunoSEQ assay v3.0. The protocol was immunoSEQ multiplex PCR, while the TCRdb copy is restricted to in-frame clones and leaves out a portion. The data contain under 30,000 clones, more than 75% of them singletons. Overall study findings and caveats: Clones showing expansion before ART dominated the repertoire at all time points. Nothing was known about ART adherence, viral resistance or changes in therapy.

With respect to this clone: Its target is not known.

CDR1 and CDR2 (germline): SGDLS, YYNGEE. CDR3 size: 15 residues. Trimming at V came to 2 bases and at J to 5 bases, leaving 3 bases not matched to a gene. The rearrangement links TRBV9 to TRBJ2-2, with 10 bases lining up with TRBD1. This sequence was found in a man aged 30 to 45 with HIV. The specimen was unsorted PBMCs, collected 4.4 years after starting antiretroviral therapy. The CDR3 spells CASSVQGQGTGELFF. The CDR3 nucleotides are TGTGCCAGCAGCGTTCAGGGACAGGGGACCGGGGAGCTGTTTTTT.